These 22 T cell receptor beta chains were sequenced from one sample in a study of cytomegalovirus exposure and HLA in healthy donors. The primer mix had 60 Vbeta and 13 Jbeta primers. The table came from immunoSEQ multiplex PCR; TCRdb's copy has only in-frame clones and leaves some out. The table lists 100,000 to 150,000 clones, more than 65% of them singletons, with about 13% in the top ten. Sequenced: PBMCs. All receptors come from a woman aged 55-70 years in good health and CMV-seropositive.

This clone has more than one count but fewer than ten. The V call is TRBV28, the J call TRBJ1-2; 7 positions match TRBD1. J was trimmed by 8 bases and V by 3 bases; bases with no gene match: 3. CDR1 is MDHEN and CDR2 is SYDVKM in the germline V gene. The CDR3 spans 12 residues. CDR3 sequence: CASSLTGWGYTF. CDR3 nucleotides: TGTGCCAGCAGTTTGACAGGGTGGGGCTACACCTTC.

This clone was seen just once. The chain is built from TRBV4-3 and TRBJ2-5; 9 bases line up with TRBD1. The CDR3 covers 18 residues. Germline loops: CDR1 LGHNA, CDR2 YSLEER. V gave up 4 bases and J gave up 1 base; unmatched junction bases: 13. DNA for the CDR3: TGCGCCAGCAGCCTCTACAACCCGGGACAGGGCACCCAAGAGACCCAGTACTTC. It specifies CASSLYNPGQGTQETQYF.

This clone was seen only once. The chain combines TRBV7-2 with TRBJ1-2; D is perhaps TRBD1 (5 bases). Trimming left V 1 base short and J 6 bases short, with 15 bases between. Germline values: CDR1 SGHTA, CDR2 FQGNSA. The length of the CDR3 is 15 residues. This chain's CDR3 is CASSLGGGTSHGYTF. In DNA, the CDR3 is TGTGCCAGCAGCTTAGGGGGGGGGACGTCTCATGGCTACACCTTC.

This clone has a single count. The CDR3 DNA reads as TGCGCCAGCAGCTTAGCCGAGTCCTACGAGCAGTACTTC. Encoded protein: CASSLAESYEQYF. The rearrangement uses TRBV5-1 and TRBJ2-7; D not certain. Germline V gene sequence: CDR1 SGHRS, CDR2 YFSETQ. The CDR3 runs 13 residues. Trimming pared 2 bases from V and 1 base from J, leaving 7 bases between.

The V call is TRBV5-1, the J call TRBJ2-7; 7 bases match TRBD2. The CDR3 has 16 residues. Germline CDR1 is SGHRS and CDR2 is YFSETQ. Trimming cost V 4 bases and J 4 bases; bases outside gene matches: 14. Here the CDR3 reads CASSTRVAGVVYEQYF. The CDR3, as DNA: TGCGCCAGCAGCACCCGGGTGGCGGGGGTCGTTTACGAGCAGTACTTC. Based on the CDR3 plus reference TRBV5-1 and TRBJ2-7, the full variable domain is KAGVTQTPRYLIKTRGQQVTLSCSPISGHRSVSWYQQTPGQGLQFLFEYFSETQRNKGNFPGRFSGRQFSNSRSEMNVSTLELGDSALYLCASSTRVAGVVYEQYFGPGTRLTVT.

V is TRBV19 and J is TRBJ2-7; the D gene is possibly TRBD2 (6 bases). V was trimmed by 3 bases and J by 3 bases, leaving 21 bases between them. In germline, CDR1 is LNHDA, CDR2 SQIVND (reference sequence). This CDR3 is built from 17 residues. CDR3 protein: CASSIGVRDSAGYEQYF. The DNA of the CDR3 is TGTGCCAGTAGTATCGGGGTGCGGGACTCAGCGGGCTACGAGCAGTACTTC.

V usage is TRBV9 and J usage is TRBJ2-7; the match to TRBD2 covers 8 bases. Germline V gives CDR1 SGDLS, CDR2 YYNGEE. This CDR3 has 14 residues. Trimming at V came to 1 base and at J to 4 bases, leaving 4 bases not matched to a gene. The CDR3 spells CASSVSGGVYEQYF. CDR3 DNA: TGTGCCAGCAGCGTATCGGGAGGGGTATACGAGCAGTACTTC.

The rearrangement uses TRBV2 and TRBJ2-2; D perhaps matches TRBD1 (5 bases). Per germline, CDR1 SNHLY and CDR2 FYNNEI. The CDR3 covers 16 residues. V was cut by 4 bases and J by 0 bases, with 12 bases left in between. The CDR3 loop is CASSGPEGANTGELFF. DNA for the CDR3: TGTGCCAGCAGTGGCCCGGAAGGGGCGAACACCGGGGAGCTGTTTTTT.

The chain is built from TRBV19 and TRBJ1-6; 7 nucleotides line up with TRBD1. Germline assignment: CDR1 LNHDA and CDR2 SQIVND (reference sequence). The CDR3 runs 14 residues. The V segment lost 7 bases and the J segment 10 bases; nucleotides outside the gene matches: 10. CDR3 sequence (DNA): TGTGCCAGTAAAAAGACAGGGATAAACTCACCCCTCCACTTT. Translating gives CASKKTGINSPLHF.

This chain connects TRBV5-1 to TRBJ1-1; D gene unclear. This CDR3 comprises 16 residues. V dropped 4 bases and J dropped 0 bases, with 16 bases sitting between them. Germline lookup yields CDR1 SGHRS and CDR2 YFSETQ. CDR3 sequence reads: CASSPEGNYMNTEAFF. The CDR3 nucleotides read TGCGCCAGCAGCCCGGAGGGCAATTACATGAACACTGAAGCTTTCTTT.

The chain links TRBV19 to TRBJ2-4; TRBD1 matches 11 bases. CDR3 size: 15 residues. V shed 4 bases, J shed 6 bases, and the junction held 5 bases outside the gene matches. Germline CDR1 and CDR2: LNHDA and SQIVND (reference sequence). This chain's CDR3 is CASSTDRGRGNIQYF. In nucleotides, the CDR3 is TGTGCCAGTAGTACGGACAGGGGGCGAGGAAACATTCAGTACTTC.

This sequence joins TRBV5-6 and TRBJ1-1; possible D gene TRBD1, 5 bases. The germline CDR1 and CDR2 sequences are SGHDT and YYEEEE. The ends were cut back, 0 bases at V and 1 base at J, with 13 bases in the middle. The CDR3 is made up of 16 amino acids. The CDR3 sequence: CASSLGPVTANTEAFF. The CDR3 DNA reads TGTGCCAGCAGCTTGGGGCCAGTGACAGCGAACACTGAAGCTTTCTTT.

This chain connects TRBV30 to TRBJ2-1, with a possible D match to TRBD1 (5 bases). The CDR3 covers 11 residues. Trimming stripped 8 bases from V and 10 bases from J, with 15 bases between. Germline values: CDR1 GTSNPN, CDR2 SVGIG (reference sequence). CDR3 in DNA: TGTGCCGGAGACAGTGGAAACGAGCAGTTCTTC. It yields the protein CAGDSGNEQFF. Full variable domain (remainder filled in from reference TRBV30 and TRBJ2-1): SQTIHQWPATLVQPVGSPLSLECTVEGTSNPNLYWYRQAAGRGLQLLFYSVGIGQISSEVPQNLSASRPQDRQFILSSKKLLLSDSGFYLCAGDSGNEQFFGPGTRLTVL.

The gene calls are TRBV7-2 and TRBJ2-3, with TRBD2 matching over 7 bases. Germline CDR1 SGHTA, CDR2 FQGNSA. This CDR3 is 15 amino acids long. Trimming cost V 4 bases and J 1 base; bases outside gene matches: 5. CDR3 residues: CASSSWGGRTDTQYF. Written as DNA, the CDR3 is TGTGCCAGCAGCTCCTGGGGAGGGCGCACAGATACGCAGTATTTT.

This clone was picked up a small number of times. The gene calls are TRBV10-2 and TRBJ2-7; no clear D. The CDR3 totals 12 residues. The germline V and J ends were trimmed by 6 bases and 0 bases, with 6 bases remaining between them. Germline-derived CDR1 and CDR2 are WSHSY and SAAADI. CDR3 coding DNA: TGCGCCAGCAGCCCCAGCTCCTACGAGCAGTACTTC. Amino acids: CASSPSSYEQYF.

The chain employs TRBV13 and TRBJ2-3; 11 bases agree with TRBD2. Germline loops: CDR1 PRHDT, CDR2 FYEKMQ (reference sequence). The length of the CDR3 is 16 residues. J lost 5 bases, V lost 5 bases, and 9 bases had no gene match. Here the CDR3 reads CASSEGTSGNRDTQYF. For the CDR3, the DNA is TGTGCCAGCAGCGAAGGGACTAGCGGAAATCGAGATACGCAGTATTTT.

The rearrangement links TRBV25-1 to TRBJ1-2; D unclear. The germline V and J ends were trimmed by 6 bases and 3 bases, with 11 bases remaining between them. There are 13 residues in the CDR3. Germline V gives CDR1 MGHDK, CDR2 SYGVNS. The CDR3 region has the DNA TGTGCCAGCAGGCCCCCAGGTTACTATGGCTACACCTTC. Protein sequence: CASRPPGYYGYTF.

The chain employs TRBV4-3 and TRBJ1-3; the match to TRBD1 covers 7 bases. The CDR3 is 15 amino acids. Germline CDR1 is LGHNA and CDR2 is YSLEER. Trimming removed 4 bases from V and 2 bases from J; junction bases left unmatched: 5. CDR3: CASSREGGTGNTIYF. The CDR3 DNA reads TGCGCCAGCAGCCGAGAAGGGGGCACTGGAAACACCATATATTTT.

The chain combines TRBV10-3 with TRBJ1-5, with 7 bases aligning to TRBD1. V was clipped by 0 bases and J by 0 bases; unmatched bases: 5. Per the germline V gene, CDR1 is ENHRY and CDR2 is SYGVKD. This CDR3 contains 17 residues. The CDR3 sequence is CAISESGRGFSNQPQHF. CDR3 nucleotide sequence: TGTGCCATCAGTGAGTCCGGCAGGGGGTTTAGCAATCAGCCCCAGCATTTT.

The chain couples TRBV7-9 to TRBJ1-2, with TRBD1 identical over 9 bases. This CDR3 has 15 amino acids. CDR1 is SEHNR and CDR2 is FQNEAQ in the germline V gene (reference sequence). V was pared by 5 bases and J by 4 bases, with 8 bases of the junction left unmatched. The CDR3 DNA reads as TGTGCCAGCAGCCTTACTAGGACAGGGGTCTATGGCTACACCTTC. Protein product: CASSLTRTGVYGYTF.

J is TRBJ2-5 and V is TRBV30; 9 bases agree with TRBD2. The J call is in doubt because the DNA end fits TRBJ2-7 better. This CDR3 has 17 amino acids. Germline CDR1 reads GTSNPN; CDR2 reads SVGIG (reference sequence). This chain's CDR3 is CAWSVGFGAGGPNEQYF. DNA for the CDR3: TGTGCCTGGAGTGTAGGGTTTGGGGCGGGAGGGCCCAACGAGCAGTACTTC.

The rearrangement joins TRBV7-3 to TRBJ2-1, with TRBD2 matching over 8 bases. In germline, CDR1 is SGHTA, CDR2 FQGTGA. V lost 5 bases and J lost 0; bases outside the gene matches: 6. CDR3 length equals 16 residues. The CDR3 reads CASSNLGTSSYNEQFF. For the CDR3, the DNA is TGTGCCAGCAGCAACCTCGGGACTAGCTCCTACAATGAGCAGTTCTTC.